Given below is one T cell receptor (beta chain) in context. What it binds is not known. The entry originates in a study of T-cell reconstitution after alpha-beta-depleted transplantation in children. TCRbeta library preparation incorporated unique molecular identifiers. TCRdb ran MiXCR on the PCR reads and lists one entry per CDR3 protein. The table shows around 190,000 distinct CDR3 sequences, with about 7% occurring only once. The CDR3 totals 14 residues. J was trimmed by 2 bases and V by 7 bases; bases with no gene match: 5. CDR1 is DFQATT, CDR2 SNEGSKA, per germline (reference sequence). Study outcomes and limitations: Recipient T cells and thymic progenitors that survived gave rise to the high TCRbeta diversity observed at day 60 in some patients. About two months after transplant, alpha-beta T cells reportedly came from several hundred expanded graft clones. T-cell numbers and diversity one year post-transplant derived largely from freshly generated T cells.

The J gene is TRBJ2-4, the V gene TRBV20-1; 10 bases are a match to TRBD2. The sequences come from PBMCs, collected before TCRalphabeta/CD19-depleted stem cell transplant. This TCR was sampled from a boy under 10 years old with acute lymphoblastic leukemia, due to receive a stem cell transplant. The CDR3, as DNA: TGCAGTGGGACTAGCGGTACCTCCAAAAACATTCAGTACTTC. Its translation is CSGTSGTSKNIQYF.